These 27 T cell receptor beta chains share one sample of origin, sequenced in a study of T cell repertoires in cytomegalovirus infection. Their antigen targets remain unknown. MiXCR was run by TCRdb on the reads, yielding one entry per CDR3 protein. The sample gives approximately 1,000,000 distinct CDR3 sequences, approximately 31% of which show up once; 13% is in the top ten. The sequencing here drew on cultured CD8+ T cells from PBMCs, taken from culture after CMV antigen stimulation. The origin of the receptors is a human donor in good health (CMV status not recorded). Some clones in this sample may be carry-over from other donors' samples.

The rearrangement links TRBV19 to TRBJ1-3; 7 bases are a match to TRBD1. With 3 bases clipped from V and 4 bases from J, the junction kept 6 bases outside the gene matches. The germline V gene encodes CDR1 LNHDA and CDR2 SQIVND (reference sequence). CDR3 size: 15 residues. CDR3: CASSILRDRGNTIYF. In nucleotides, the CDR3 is TGTGCCAGTAGTATTCTCCGGGACAGAGGAAACACCATATATTTT.

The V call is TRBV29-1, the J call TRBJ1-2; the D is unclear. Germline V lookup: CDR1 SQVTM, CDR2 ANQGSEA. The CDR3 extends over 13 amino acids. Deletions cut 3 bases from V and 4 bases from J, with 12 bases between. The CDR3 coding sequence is TGCAGCGTTGAGTTTACAGTCACCTATGGCTACACCTTC. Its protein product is CSVEFTVTYGYTF.

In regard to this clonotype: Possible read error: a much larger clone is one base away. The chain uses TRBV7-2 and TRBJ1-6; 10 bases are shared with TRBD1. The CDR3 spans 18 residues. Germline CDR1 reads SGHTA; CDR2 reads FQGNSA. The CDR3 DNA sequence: TGTGCCAGCAGCTTGAGCCTCGGACAGGGGGGATATAATTCACCCCTCTACTTT. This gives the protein CASSLSLGQGGYNSPLYF.

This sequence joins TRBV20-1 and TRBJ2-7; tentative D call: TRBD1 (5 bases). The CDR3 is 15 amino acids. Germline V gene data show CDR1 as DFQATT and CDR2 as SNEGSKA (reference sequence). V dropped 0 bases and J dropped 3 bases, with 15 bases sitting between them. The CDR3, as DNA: TGCAGTGCTAGAGATATGGGGCAACTGTACTACGAGCAGTACGTC. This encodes CSARDMGQLYYEQYV.

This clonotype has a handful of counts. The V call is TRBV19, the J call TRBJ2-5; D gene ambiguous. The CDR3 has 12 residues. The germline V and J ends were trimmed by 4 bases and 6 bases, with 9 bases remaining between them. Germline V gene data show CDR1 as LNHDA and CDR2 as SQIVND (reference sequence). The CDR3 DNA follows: TGTGCCAGTAGTACGGTATCCCAGACCCAGTACTTC. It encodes CASSTVSQTQYF. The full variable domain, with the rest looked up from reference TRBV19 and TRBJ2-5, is DGGITQSPKYLFRKEGQNVTLSCEQNLNHDAMYWYRQDPGQGLRLIYYSQIVNDFQKGDIAEGYSVSREKKESFPLTVTSAQKNPTAFYLCASSTVSQTQYFGPGTRLLVL.

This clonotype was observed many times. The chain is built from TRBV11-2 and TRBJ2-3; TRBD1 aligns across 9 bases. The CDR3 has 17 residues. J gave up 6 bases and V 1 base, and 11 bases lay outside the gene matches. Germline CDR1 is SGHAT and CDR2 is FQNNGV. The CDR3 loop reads CASSLVSGTGILDTQYF. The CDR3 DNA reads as TGTGCCAGCAGCTTAGTCTCGGGGACAGGGATATTGGATACGCAGTATTTT. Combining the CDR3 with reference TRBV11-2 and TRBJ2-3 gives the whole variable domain EAGVAQSPRYKIIEKRQSVAFWCNPISGHATLYWYQQILGQGPKLLIQFQNNGVVDDSQLPKDRFSAERLKGVDSTLKIQPAKLEDSAVYLCASSLVSGTGILDTQYFGPGTRLTVL.

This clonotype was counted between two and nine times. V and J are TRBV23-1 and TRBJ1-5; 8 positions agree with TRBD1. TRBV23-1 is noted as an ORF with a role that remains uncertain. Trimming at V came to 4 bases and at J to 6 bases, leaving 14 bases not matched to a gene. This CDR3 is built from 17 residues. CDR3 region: CASSLLAYGQGGQPQHF. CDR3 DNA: TGCGCCAGCAGTCTCCTAGCGTACGGACAGGGAGGTCAGCCCCAGCATTTT.

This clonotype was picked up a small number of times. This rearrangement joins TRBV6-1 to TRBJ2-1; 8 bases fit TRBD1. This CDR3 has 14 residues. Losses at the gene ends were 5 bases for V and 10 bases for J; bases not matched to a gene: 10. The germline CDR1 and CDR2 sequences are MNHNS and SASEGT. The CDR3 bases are TGTGCCAGCAGTAGTCGGGACAGGTCCTCGGAGCAGTTCTTC. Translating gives CASSSRDRSSEQFF.

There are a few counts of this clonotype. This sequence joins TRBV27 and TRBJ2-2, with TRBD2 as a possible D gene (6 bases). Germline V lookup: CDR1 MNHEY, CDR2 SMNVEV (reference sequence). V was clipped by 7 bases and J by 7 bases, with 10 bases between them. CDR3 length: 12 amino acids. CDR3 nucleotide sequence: TGTGCCAGCACCTGGCGGGGCGGGGAGCTGTTTTTT. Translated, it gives CASTWRGGELFF.

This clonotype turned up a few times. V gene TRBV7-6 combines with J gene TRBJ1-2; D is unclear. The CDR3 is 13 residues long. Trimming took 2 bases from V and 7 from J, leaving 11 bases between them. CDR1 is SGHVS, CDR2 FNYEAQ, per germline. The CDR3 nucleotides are TGTGCCAGCAGCTTAAGCCGGGATCGTGGCTACACCTTC. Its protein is CASSLSRDRGYTF.

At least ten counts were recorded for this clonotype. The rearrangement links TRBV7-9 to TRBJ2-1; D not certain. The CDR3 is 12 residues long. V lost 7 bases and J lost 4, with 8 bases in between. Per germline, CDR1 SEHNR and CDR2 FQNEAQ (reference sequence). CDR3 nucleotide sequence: TGTGCCAGCACCTATCGTTACAATGAGCAGTTCTTC. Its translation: CASTYRYNEQFF.

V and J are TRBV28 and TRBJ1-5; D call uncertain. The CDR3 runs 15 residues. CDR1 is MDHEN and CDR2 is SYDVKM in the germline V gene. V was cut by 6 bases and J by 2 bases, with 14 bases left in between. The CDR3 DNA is TGTGCCAGCAGCCTGACCCCTGTAGGCAATCAGCCCCAGCATTTT. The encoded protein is CASSLTPVGNQPQHF.

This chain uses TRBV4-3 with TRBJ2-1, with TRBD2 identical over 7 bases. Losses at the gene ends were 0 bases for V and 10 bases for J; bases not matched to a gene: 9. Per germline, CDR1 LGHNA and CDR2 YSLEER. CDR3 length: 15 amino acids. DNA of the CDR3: TGCGCCAGCAGCCAAGATTGGGGGGGGACCGAAGAGCAGTTCTTC. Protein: CASSQDWGGTEEQFF.

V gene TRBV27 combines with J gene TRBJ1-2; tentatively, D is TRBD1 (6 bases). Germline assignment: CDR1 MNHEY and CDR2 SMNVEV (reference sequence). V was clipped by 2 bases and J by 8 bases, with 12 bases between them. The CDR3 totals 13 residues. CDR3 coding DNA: TGTGCCAGCAGTTTAGGGGGCCCCGGGGGCTACACCTTC. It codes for CASSLGGPGGYTF.

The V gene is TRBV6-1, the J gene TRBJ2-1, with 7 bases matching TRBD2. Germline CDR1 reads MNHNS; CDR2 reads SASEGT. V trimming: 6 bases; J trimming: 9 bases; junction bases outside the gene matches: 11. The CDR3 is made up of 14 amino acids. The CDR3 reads CASRRVLAAVEQFF. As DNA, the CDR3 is TGTGCCAGCAGACGGGTCCTAGCGGCTGTTGAGCAGTTCTTC.

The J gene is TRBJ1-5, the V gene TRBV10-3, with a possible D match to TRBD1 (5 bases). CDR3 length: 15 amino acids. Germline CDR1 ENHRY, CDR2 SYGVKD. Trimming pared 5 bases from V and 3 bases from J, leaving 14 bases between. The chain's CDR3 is CAISSTDPNNQPQHF. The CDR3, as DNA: TGTGCCATCAGTTCGACAGACCCGAACAATCAGCCCCAGCATTTT.

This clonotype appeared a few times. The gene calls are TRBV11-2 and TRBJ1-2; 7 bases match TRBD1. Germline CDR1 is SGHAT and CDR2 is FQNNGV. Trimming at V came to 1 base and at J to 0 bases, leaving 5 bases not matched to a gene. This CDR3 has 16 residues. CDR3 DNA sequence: TGTGCCAGCAGCTTAGCCCTGGGGACAGCTAACTATGGCTACACCTTC. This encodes CASSLALGTANYGYTF.

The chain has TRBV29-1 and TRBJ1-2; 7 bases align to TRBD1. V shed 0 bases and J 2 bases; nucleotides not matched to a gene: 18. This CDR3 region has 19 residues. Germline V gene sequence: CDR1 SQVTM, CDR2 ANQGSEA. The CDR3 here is CSVEDRLGTAADLNYGYTF. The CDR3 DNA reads TGCAGCGTTGAAGATCGCCTCGGGACAGCGGCTGATCTAAACTATGGCTACACCTTC.

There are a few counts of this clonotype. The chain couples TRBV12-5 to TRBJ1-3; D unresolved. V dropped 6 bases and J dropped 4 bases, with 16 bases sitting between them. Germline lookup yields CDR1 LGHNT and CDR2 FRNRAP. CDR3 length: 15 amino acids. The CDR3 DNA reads TGTGCTAGTGGCTACCTGACGAGGTCGGGAAACACCATATATTTT. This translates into CASGYLTRSGNTIYF.

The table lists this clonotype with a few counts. The CDR3 is CASSESGGRPNTEAFF. CDR3 in DNA: TGTGCCAGCAGTGAAAGTGGGGGGCGGCCGAACACTGAAGCTTTCTTT. The chain employs TRBV6-1 and TRBJ1-1, with D tentatively TRBD1 (6 bases). Trimming removed 2 bases from V and 1 base from J, with 14 bases in between. Per germline, CDR1 MNHNS and CDR2 SASEGT. This CDR3 is built from 16 residues.

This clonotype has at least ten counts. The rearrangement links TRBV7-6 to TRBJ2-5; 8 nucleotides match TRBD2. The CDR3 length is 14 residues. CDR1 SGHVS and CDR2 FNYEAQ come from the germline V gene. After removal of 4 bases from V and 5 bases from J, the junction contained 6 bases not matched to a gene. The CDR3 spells CASSSRGGGETQYF. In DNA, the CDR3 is TGTGCCAGCAGCTCCCGGGGGGGCGGGGAGACCCAGTACTTC.

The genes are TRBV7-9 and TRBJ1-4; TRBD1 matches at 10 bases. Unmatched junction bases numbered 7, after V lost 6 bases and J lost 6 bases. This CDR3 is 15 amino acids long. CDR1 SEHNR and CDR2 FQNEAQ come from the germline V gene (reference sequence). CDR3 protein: CASRFDRGRDEKLFF. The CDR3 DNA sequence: TGTGCCAGCAGGTTCGACAGGGGGCGTGATGAAAAACTGTTTTTT.

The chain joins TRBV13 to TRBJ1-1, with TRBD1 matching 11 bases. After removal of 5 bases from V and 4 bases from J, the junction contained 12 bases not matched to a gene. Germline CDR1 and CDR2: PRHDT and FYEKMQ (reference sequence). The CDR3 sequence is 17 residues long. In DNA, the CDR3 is TGTGCCAGCAGCCCGTCCGGGACAGGGGGATATTGCACTGAAGCTTTCTTT. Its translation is CASSPSGTGGYCTEAFF.

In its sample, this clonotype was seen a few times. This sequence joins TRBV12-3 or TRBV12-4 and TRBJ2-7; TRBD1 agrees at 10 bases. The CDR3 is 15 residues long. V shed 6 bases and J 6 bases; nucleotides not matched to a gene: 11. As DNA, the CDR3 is TGTGCCAGCAGACCCGGGACAGGGGCGATCGGCGAGCAGTACTTC. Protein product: CASRPGTGAIGEQYF.

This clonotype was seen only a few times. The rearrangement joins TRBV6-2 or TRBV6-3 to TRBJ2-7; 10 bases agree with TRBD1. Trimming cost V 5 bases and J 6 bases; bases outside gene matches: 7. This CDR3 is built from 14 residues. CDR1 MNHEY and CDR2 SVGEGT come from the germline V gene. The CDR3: CASSTRQGASEQYV. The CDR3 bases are TGTGCCAGCAGTACCCGACAGGGGGCAAGCGAGCAGTACGTC.

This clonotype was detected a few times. CDR3 in DNA: TGTGCCAGCAGGACGGGACAGTATAATTCACCCCTCCACTTT. Its protein is CASRTGQYNSPLHF. V gene TRBV27 combines with J gene TRBJ1-6, with 7 bases matching TRBD1. The CDR3 loop spans 14 amino acids. Trimming took 6 bases from V and 4 from J; bases not matched to a gene: 3. Germline V gene data show CDR1 as MNHEY and CDR2 as SMNVEV (reference sequence).

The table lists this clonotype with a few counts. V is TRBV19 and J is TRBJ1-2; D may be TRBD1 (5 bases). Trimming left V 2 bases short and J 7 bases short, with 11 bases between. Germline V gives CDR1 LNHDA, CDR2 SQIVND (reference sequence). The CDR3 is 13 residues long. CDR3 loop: CASSINGASGYTF. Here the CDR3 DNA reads TGTGCCAGTAGTATAAATGGGGCGAGTGGCTACACCTTC.